Reported below is one T cell receptor (beta chain). The CDR3 length is 14 residues. The source of the sample is a study of shared T cell receptors in the human thymus. The protocol was immunoSEQ multiplex PCR, while the TCRdb copy is restricted to in-frame clones and leaves out a portion. The sample lists under 700,000 clones, around three quarters occurring once. These data also featured in a second study, about human thymus T cells. This second study notes: Healthy Finnish infants undergoing corrective surgery for congenital heart defects were the donors. Resections obtained during corrective heart surgery supplied the thymus tissue. What appeared biased in thymic and blood repertoires was the usage of V and J genes. In unrelated individuals, thymic repertoires overlapped highly, according to related research.

The genes are TRBV21-1 and TRBJ1-4; TRBD1 is the table's D call, not checked against the DNA. TRBV21-1 constitutes a pseudogene. The sequencing sample was made of thymocytes. The receptor's source is a boy younger than two with a congenital heart defect. The CDR3 is CASSKAGSNEKLFF. CDR3 in DNA: TGTGCCAGCAGCAAGGCAGGGTCGAATGAAAAACTGTTTTTT.